This T cell receptor beta chain came from a study of blood T cell repertoires in COVID-19. This clone has more than one count but fewer than ten. Here immunoSEQ multiplex PCR was the method, and the copy in TCRdb shows in-frame clones only, minus some. The sample shows under 200,000 clones, 84% of them seen only once. The sequence was obtained from a human donor with acute or convalescent COVID-19. The donor label of this sample is uncertain. What was sequenced was peripheral blood.

CDR3 bases: TGTGCCAGCAGCTTAGTTCCAGGGGCTGGGACTGAAGCTTTCTTT. Translated: CASSLVPGAGTEAFF. The chain couples TRBV7-8 to TRBJ1-1; a weak D match, TRBD1 (6 bases). This CDR3 region has 15 residues. Looked up from germline, CDR1 is SGHVS and CDR2 is FQNEAQ. V was trimmed by 1 base and J by 5 bases, leaving 14 bases between them.